This TCR beta chain was sequenced during a study of OX40 agonist ivuxolimab in advanced cancers. Notes on the research overall: Ivuxolimab was a fully human IgG2 agonistic monoclonal antibody targeting the costimulatory receptor OX40 (CD134). Intravenous ivuxolimab was administered to patients every 2 weeks at six dose levels: 0.01, 0.1, 0.3, 1.5, 3 and 10 mg/kg. Of the 50 to 55 patients in dose escalation, about 20 had hepatocellular carcinoma, some 15 had melanoma, 9 had renal cell carcinoma and 9 had head and neck cancer. In the dose-escalation cohort, more than 75% of patients were male, and the mean age was approximately 60 years, with a range of about 23 to 85. Prior anti-PD-1, anti-PD-L1 or anti-CTLA-4 therapy was permitted, and checkpoint inhibitors had been received by around 39% of dose-escalation patients. Partial responses were achieved by three dose-escalation patients, of whom one had hepatocellular carcinoma and two had cutaneous melanoma. Peripheral TCRbeta sequencing aimed to test whether ivuxolimab altered TCR sequence diversity and caused clonal T-cell expansion. The paper reports the monotherapy dose-escalation portion (N of about 50 patients) of the phase I ivuxolimab trial.

V lost 0 bases and J lost 1 base; the stretch between them is 7 bases long. The CDR3 measures 15 amino acids from cysteine to phenylalanine. The CDR3 DNA has 45 bases and is translated from base 1. Taken from the germline V gene (reference sequence), the CDR1 and CDR2 loops are MNHNY and SVGAGI. Genomic DNA was extracted from sorted cells for sequencing of the TCRbeta CDR3 region. TCRbeta CDR3 regions were sequenced using the immunoSEQ Assay. The source is immuneACCESS, and TCRdb retained only in-frame sequences with V and J called. Part of the clones is not carried over; for the studies checked, unresolved V genes explain less than half of this, and the remainder is unexplained. Recorded for this sample are approximately 39,000 clones; approximately 90% of them occurred a single time. More than 10% of the sample belongs to the ten largest clones. The investigation overall reported the following: At doses of 0.1 to 3.0 mg/kg, clonal expansion of both CD4+ and CD8+ T cells in blood was seen between baseline and week 6. The antigen specificity of the peripheral T cells that underwent clonal expansion was not determined. In the 0.1-3.0 mg/kg groups, partial responders were among the patients with the lowest normalized peripheral clonal expansion, particularly in CD8+ T cells. Low levels of normalized T-cell clonal expansion were also seen in some patients who did not respond. On average, CD8+ T cells showed more expanded clones than CD4+ T cells after ivuxolimab.

This clone was recorded once. Its antigen specificity is not known. No base qualities exist here, and no much larger clone lies one base off it. The trial excluded patients who had a history of autoimmune disease or were on systemic immunosuppression. Peripheral blood for TCR sequencing was drawn from every dose cohort at baseline, at cycle 4 day 1 and at cycle 7 day 1. The samples were taken from a phase I, first-in-human, multicenter, open-label dose-escalation trial of ivuxolimab. Adults with locally advanced or metastatic melanoma, renal cell, hepatocellular, or head and neck squamous cell carcinoma were enrolled in the trial. Before TCR sequencing, CD4+ and CD8+ T cells were separately sorted from peripheral blood.

Rearrangement joined TRBV6-6 to TRBJ2-1; perhaps TRBD1 is the D gene, with 5 bases matching. The sample here was CD4+ or CD8+ T cells sorted from blood, taken in a trial of the OX40 agonist ivuxolimab. This clonotype was obtained from an adult with an advanced solid tumor such as melanoma, head and neck, liver or kidney cancer. This receptor carries the CDR3 CASSYSAGSYNEQFF. The bases are TGTGCCAGCAGTTACTCGGCAGGGTCCTACAATGAGCAGTTCTTC.